The 10 T cell receptor beta chains below come from one sample, sequenced in a study of early T cells in non-severe SARS-CoV-2 infection. MiXCR was run by TCRdb on the 5' RACE reads, yielding one entry per CDR3 protein. The table includes some 76,000 distinct CDR3 sequences, 15% detected once. The source material was whole blood. The receptors stem from an adult who was a healthcare worker with PCR-confirmed SARS-CoV-2 infection or an uninfected control (not recorded which).

This chain connects TRBV29-1 to TRBJ1-1, with D unclear. Between the trimmed V and J ends, which lost 7 bases and 0 bases, there was a span of 9 bases. This CDR3 has 12 amino acids. Germline-derived CDR1 and CDR2 are SQVTM and ANQGSEA. The CDR3 DNA follows: TGCAGCGCAGACGCACTGAACACTGAAGCTTTCTTT. Translation: CSADALNTEAFF.

Comment on this clonotype: The junction departs from germline at one end; a sequencing error may be responsible. The chain links TRBV7-7 to TRBJ2-5, with 10 bases that match TRBD2. The CDR3 is 17 residues long. CDR1 is SSHAT and CDR2 is FNYEAQ in the germline V gene (reference sequence). CDR3 sequence: CASSPGGLLAGQETQYF. DNA for the CDR3: TGTGCTAGCAGCCCGGGGGGTCTACTAGCGGGGCAAGAGACCCAGTACTTC. Based on the CDR3 plus reference TRBV7-7 and TRBJ2-5, the full variable domain is GAGVSQSPRYKVTKRGQDVTLRCDPISSHATLYWYQQALGQGPEFLTYFNYEAQPDKSGLPSDRFSAERPEGSISTLTIQRTEQRDSAMYRCASSPGGLLAGQETQYFGPGTRLLVL.

J is TRBJ2-1 and V is TRBV7-8; a possible D gene is TRBD2 (5 bases). V lost 0 bases and J 9 bases, leaving 21 bases between the germline ends. CDR1 is SGHVS and CDR2 is FQNEAQ in the germline V gene. The CDR3 runs to 17 residues. The CDR3 DNA follows: TGTGCCAGCAGCTTAGCGACCCTTGGCGGAGGAGGCGGTGAGCAGTTCTTC. Its protein is CASSLATLGGGGGEQFF.

This clonotype was picked up a small number of times. This chain uses TRBV10-3 with TRBJ1-5; 7 bases are shared with TRBD1. Trimming took 6 bases from V and 7 from J; bases not matched to a gene: 15. This CDR3 is 16 amino acids long. Germline CDR1 ENHRY, CDR2 SYGVKD. CDR3 sequence: CAISNLDREIGQPQHF. In nucleotides, the CDR3 is TGTGCCATCAGCAACCTCGACAGGGAAATTGGGCAGCCCCAGCATTTT.

This rearrangement joins TRBV5-6 to TRBJ2-2; 7 positions match TRBD1. The CDR3 consists of 13 residues. From germline, CDR1 is SGHDT and CDR2 YYEEEE. V shed 2 bases and J 8 bases; nucleotides not matched to a gene: 3. The CDR3: CASSFRQGGELFF. CDR3 in DNA: TGTGCCAGCAGCTTCCGACAGGGAGGGGAGCTGTTTTTT.

This clonotype was counted between two and nine times. The chain carries TRBV7-2 and TRBJ2-7; 7 bases match TRBD2. Per germline, CDR1 SGHTA and CDR2 FQGNSA. The J segment lost 1 base and the V segment lost 1 base, leaving 7 bases of the junction unmatched. CDR3 size: 16 residues. CDR3 protein: CASSLDAGVRSYEQYF. The CDR3 nucleotides read TGTGCCAGCAGCTTAGACGCGGGAGTGAGGTCCTACGAGCAGTACTTC.

This chain connects TRBV2 to TRBJ1-1; D gene unclear. This CDR3 spans 13 amino acids. Deletions cut 6 bases from V and 1 base from J, with 9 bases between. Per the germline V gene, CDR1 is SNHLY and CDR2 is FYNNEI. CDR3 residues: CASSPMGNTEAFF. In nucleotides, the CDR3 is TGTGCCAGCAGCCCAATGGGGAACACTGAAGCTTTCTTT.

This clonotype has a single count. The chain joins TRBV28 to TRBJ2-1; tentatively, D is TRBD1 (6 bases). Germline values: CDR1 MDHEN, CDR2 SYDVKM. V was clipped by 2 bases and J by 7 bases, with 27 bases between them. This CDR3 has 19 amino acids. This CDR3 is CASSLRTTGSDYFRNEQFF. The CDR3 DNA sequence: TGTGCCAGCAGTTTAAGGACCACAGGGTCTGATTATTTCCGTAATGAGCAGTTCTTC.

About this clonotype itself: A read error may produce the germline difference seen at one junction end. J is TRBJ1-2 and V is TRBV5-1, with TRBD1 matching over 7 bases. Per the germline V gene, CDR1 is SGHRS and CDR2 is YFSETQ. The CDR3 totals 17 residues. DNA for the CDR3: TGCGCCAGCAGCTTGGCGGAGAGGTACAGGGGTAACAATGGCTACACCTTC. Amino acids: CASSLAERYRGNNGYTF.

This sequence joins TRBV5-6 and TRBJ2-2; 10 nucleotides align to TRBD2. V trimming: 9 bases; J trimming: 6 bases; junction bases outside the gene matches: 5. The CDR3 contains 13 residues. Germline lookup yields CDR1 SGHDT and CDR2 YYEEEE. The CDR3 protein is CATTSGASGELFF. CDR3 DNA sequence: TGTGCCACAACTAGCGGGGCCTCCGGGGAGCTGTTTTTT.